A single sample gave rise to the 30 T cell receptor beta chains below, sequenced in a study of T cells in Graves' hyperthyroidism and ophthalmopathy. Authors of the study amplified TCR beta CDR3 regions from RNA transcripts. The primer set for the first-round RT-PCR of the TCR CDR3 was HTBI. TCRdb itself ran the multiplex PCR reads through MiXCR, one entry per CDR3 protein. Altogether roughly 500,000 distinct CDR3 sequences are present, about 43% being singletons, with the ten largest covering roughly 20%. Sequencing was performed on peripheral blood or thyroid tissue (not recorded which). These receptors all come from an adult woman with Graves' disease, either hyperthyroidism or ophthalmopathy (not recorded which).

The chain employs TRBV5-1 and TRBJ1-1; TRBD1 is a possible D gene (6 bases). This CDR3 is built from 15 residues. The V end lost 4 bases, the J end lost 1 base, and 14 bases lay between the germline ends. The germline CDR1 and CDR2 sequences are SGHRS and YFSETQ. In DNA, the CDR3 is TGCGCCAGCAGCACCGGGACATCTGGGAACACTGAAGCTTTCTTT. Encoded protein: CASSTGTSGNTEAFF.

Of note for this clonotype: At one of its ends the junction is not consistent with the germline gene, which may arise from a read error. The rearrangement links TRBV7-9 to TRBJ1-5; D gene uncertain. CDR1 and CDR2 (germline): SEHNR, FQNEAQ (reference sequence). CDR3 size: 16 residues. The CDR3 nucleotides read TGTGCCAGCAGCCCCGGTAAGGGATATAGTAATCAGCCCCATCATTTT. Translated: CASSPGKGYSNQPHHF.

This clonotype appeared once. For the CDR3, the DNA is TGTGCCAGCAGTTACGGCAAGATAGAGCAGTACTTC. It encodes CASSYGKIEQYF. The chain has TRBV6-2 or TRBV6-3 and TRBJ2-7; D remains ambiguous. Looked up from germline, CDR1 is MNHEY and CDR2 is SVGEGT. The CDR3 is 12 residues long. Trimming took 2 bases from V and 7 from J, leaving 9 bases between them.

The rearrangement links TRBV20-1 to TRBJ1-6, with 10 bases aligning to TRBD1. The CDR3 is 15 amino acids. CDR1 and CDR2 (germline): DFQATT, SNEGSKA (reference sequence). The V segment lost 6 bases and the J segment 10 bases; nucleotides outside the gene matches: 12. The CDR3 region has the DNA TGCAGTGCGACGGCCGGGACAGGGGAACTGTCACCCCTCCACTTT. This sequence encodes CSATAGTGELSPLHF.

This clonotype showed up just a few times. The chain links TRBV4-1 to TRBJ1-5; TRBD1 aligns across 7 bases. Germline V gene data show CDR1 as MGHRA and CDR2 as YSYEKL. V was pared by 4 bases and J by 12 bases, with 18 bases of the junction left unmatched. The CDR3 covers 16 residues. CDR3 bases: TGCGCCAGCAGCCGGTCCCTTAGGGTGGCAGGGGGTTTCCAGCATTTT. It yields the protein CASSRSLRVAGGFQHF.

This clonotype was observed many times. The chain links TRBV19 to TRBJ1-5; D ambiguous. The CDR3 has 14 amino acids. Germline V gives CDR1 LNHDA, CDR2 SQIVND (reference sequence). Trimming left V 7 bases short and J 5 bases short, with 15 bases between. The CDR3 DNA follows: TGTGCCAGTACTCCTGACGGGTCGGATCAGCCCCAGCATTTT. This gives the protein CASTPDGSDQPQHF.

In nucleotides, the CDR3 is TGTGCCATCAGTGATGCCGGGACTACAACCGGGGAGCTGTTTTTT. Its protein product is CAISDAGTTTGELFF. This chain connects TRBV10-3 to TRBJ2-2; the match to TRBD2 covers 7 bases. The junction had 6 bases not matched to a gene; V was cut back by 3 bases and J by 5 bases. Germline CDR1 ENHRY, CDR2 SYGVKD. The CDR3 has 15 amino acids.

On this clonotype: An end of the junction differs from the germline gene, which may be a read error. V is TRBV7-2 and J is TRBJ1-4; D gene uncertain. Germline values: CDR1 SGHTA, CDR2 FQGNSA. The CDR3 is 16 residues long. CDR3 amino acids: CASSQRSEGRNEKLFF. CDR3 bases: TGCGCCAGCAGCCAACGATCGGAGGGCCGTAATGAAAAACTGTTTTTT.

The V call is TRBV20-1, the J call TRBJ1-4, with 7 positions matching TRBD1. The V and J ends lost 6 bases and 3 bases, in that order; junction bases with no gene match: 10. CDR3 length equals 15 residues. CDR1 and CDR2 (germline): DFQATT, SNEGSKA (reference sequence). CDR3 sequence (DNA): TGCAGTGCCCACCCGGGACAGACGTCTAATGAAAAACTGTTTTTT. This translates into CSAHPGQTSNEKLFF.

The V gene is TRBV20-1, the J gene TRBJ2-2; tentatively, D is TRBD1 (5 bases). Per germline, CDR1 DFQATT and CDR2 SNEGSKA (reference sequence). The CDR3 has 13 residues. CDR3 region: CSARAGQTGELFF. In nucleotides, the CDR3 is TGCTCCGCCAGGGCAGGGCAAACCGGGGAGCTGTTTTTT.

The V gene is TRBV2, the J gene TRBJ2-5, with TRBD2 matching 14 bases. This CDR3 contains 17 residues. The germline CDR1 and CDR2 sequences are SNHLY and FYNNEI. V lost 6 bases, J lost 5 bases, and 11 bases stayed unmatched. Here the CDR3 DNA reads TGTGCCAGCAGGATGGGACTAGCGGGAGAAGGTTGGGAGACCCAGTACTTC. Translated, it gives CASRMGLAGEGWETQYF.

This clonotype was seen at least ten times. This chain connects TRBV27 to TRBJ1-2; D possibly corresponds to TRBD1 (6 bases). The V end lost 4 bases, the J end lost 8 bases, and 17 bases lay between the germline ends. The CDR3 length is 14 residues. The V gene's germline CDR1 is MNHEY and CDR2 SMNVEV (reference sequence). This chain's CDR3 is CASSSSQGIEGYTF. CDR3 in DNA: TGTGCCAGCAGTTCCTCACAGGGAATAGAGGGCTACACCTTC.

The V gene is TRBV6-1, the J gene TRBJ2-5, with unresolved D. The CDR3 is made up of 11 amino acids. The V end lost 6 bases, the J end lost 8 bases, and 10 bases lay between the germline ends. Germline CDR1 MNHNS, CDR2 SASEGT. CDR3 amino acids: CASREQSTQYF. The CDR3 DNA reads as TGTGCCAGCAGAGAGCAAAGCACCCAGTACTTC.

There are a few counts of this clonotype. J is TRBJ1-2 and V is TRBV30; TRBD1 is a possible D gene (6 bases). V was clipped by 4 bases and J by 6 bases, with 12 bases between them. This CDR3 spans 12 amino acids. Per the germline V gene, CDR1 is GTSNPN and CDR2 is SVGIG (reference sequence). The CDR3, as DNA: TGTGCCTGGATGTCTCAGGGGAATGGCTACACCTTC. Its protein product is CAWMSQGNGYTF.

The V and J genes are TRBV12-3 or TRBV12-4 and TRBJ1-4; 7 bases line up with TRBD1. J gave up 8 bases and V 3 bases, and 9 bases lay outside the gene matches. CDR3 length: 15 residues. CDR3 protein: CASSFSGQKREKLFF. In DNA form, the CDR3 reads TGTGCCAGCAGTTTCTCGGGACAGAAGAGGGAAAAACTGTTTTTT.

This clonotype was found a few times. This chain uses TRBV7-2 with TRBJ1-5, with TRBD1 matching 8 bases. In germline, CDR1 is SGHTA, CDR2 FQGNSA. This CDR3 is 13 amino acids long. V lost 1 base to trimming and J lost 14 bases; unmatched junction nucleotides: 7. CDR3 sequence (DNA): TGTGCCAGCAGCTTAGTCCAGGGGGCCTACGAGCATTTT. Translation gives CASSLVQGAYEHF.

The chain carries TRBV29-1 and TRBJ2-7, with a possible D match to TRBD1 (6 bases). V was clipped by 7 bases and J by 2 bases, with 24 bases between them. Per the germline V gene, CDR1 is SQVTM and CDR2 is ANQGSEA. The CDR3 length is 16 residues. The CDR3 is CSAKLLDGGQAYEQYF. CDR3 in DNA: TGCAGCGCCAAGCTACTAGATGGGGGACAAGCCTACGAGCAGTACTTC.

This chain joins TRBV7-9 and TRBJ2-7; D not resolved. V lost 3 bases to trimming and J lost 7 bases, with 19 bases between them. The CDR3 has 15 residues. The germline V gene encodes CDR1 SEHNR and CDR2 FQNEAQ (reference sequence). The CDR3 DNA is TGTGCCAGCAGCTTGTTAGGTCGGACCTACAATGAGCAGTACTTC. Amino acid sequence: CASSLLGRTYNEQYF.

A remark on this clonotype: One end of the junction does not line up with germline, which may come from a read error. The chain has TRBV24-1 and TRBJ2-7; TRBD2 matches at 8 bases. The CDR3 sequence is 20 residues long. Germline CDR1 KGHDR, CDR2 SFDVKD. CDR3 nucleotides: TGTGCCAGCAGTTTATGGACAGTCCCCTGGGCGGGGGGACTCTCCTACGAGCAGTACTTC. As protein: CASSLWTVPWAGGLSYEQYF.

The CDR3 sequence is CSVERGGETQYF. CDR3 DNA: TGCAGCGTTGAGAGGGGAGGAGAGACCCAGTACTTC. The rearrangement uses TRBV29-1 and TRBJ2-5; D might be TRBD2 (6 bases). CDR3 size: 12 residues. The germline CDR1 and CDR2 sequences are SQVTM and ANQGSEA. Trimming removed 3 bases from V and 4 bases from J, with 9 bases in between. Full variable domain (missing parts from reference TRBV29-1 and TRBJ2-5): SAVISQKPSRDICQRGTSLTIQCQVDSQVTMMFWYRQQPGQSLTLIATANQGSEATYESGFVIDKFPISRPNLTFSTLTVSNMSPEDSSIYLCSVERGGETQYFGPGTRLLVL.

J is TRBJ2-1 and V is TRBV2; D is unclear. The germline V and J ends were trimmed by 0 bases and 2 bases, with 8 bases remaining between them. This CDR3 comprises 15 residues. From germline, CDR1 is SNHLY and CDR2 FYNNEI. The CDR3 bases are TGTGCCAGCAGTGAAGCTTACGTCGCCTACAATGAGCAGTTCTTC. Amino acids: CASSEAYVAYNEQFF.

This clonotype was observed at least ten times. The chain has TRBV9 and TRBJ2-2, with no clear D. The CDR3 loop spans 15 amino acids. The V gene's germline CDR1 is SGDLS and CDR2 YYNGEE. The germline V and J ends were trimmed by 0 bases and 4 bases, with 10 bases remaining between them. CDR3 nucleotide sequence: TGTGCCAGCAGCGTAGAGTTAGCACGCACCGGGGAGCTGTTTTTT. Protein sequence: CASSVELARTGELFF.

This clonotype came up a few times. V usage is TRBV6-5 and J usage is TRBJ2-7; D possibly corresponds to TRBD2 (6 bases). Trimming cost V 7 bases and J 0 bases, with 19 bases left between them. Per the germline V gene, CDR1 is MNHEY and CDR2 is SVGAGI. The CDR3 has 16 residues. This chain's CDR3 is CASTAIGLRGSYEQYF. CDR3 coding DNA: TGTGCCAGCACCGCGATCGGGTTGCGGGGCTCCTACGAGCAGTACTTC.

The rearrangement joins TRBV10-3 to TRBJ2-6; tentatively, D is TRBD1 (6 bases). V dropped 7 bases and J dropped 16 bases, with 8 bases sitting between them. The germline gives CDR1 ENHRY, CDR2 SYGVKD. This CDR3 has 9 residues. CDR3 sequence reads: CAIKTGLTF. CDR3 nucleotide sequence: TGTGCCATCAAGACAGGACTGACTTTC.

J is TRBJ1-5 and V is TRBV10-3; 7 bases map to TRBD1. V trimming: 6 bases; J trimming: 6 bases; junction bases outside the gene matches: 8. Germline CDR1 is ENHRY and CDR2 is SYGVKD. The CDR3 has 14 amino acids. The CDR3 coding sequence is TGTGCCATCAGGGTGACAGGGTCAGGTCAGCCCCAGCATTTT. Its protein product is CAIRVTGSGQPQHF.

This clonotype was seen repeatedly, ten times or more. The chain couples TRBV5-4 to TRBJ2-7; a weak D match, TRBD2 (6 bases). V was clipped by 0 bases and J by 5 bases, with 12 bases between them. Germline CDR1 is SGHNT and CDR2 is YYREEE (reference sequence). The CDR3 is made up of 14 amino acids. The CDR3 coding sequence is TGTGCCAGCAGCTTGGGACTAGAAATCGACGAGCAGTACTTC. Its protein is CASSLGLEIDEQYF.

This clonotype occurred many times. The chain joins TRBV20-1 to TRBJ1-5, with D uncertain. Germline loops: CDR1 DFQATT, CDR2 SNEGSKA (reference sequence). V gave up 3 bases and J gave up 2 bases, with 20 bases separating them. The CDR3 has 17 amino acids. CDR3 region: CSARVGWSGLGNQPQHF. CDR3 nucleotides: TGCAGTGCTAGGGTGGGGTGGTCCGGCCTTGGCAATCAGCCCCAGCATTTT.

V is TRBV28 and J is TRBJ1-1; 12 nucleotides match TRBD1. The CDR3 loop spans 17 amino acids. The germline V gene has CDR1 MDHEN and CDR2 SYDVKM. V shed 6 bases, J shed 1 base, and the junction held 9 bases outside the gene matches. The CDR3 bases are TGTGCCAGCAGCTTAGCGGGACAGGGGGCGAGGAACACTGAAGCTTTCTTT. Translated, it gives CASSLAGQGARNTEAFF.

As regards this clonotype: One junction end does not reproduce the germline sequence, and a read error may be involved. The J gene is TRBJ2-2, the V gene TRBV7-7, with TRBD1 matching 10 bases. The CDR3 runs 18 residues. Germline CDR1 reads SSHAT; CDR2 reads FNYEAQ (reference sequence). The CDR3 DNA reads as TGTGCTAGCAGCCTGAGGACAGGGGGTGACACGAACACCGGGGAGCTGTTTTTT. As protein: CASSLRTGGDTNTGELFF. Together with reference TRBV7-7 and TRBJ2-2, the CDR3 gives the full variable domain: GAGVSQSPRYKVTKRGQDVTLRCDPISSHATLYWYQQALGQGPEFLTYFNYEAQPDKSGLPSDRFSAERPEGSISTLTIQRTEQRDSAMYRCASSLRTGGDTNTGELFFGEGSRLTVL.

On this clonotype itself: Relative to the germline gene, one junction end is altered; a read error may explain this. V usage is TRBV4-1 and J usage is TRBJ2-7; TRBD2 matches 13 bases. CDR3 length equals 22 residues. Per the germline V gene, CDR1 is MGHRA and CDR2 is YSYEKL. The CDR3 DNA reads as TGTGCCAGCAGCCAAGAAGTAGGACTAGCGGGAGAGCATGGGGGTGGATCGGGGGAGCAGTACTTC. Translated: CASSQEVGLAGEHGGGSGEQYF.